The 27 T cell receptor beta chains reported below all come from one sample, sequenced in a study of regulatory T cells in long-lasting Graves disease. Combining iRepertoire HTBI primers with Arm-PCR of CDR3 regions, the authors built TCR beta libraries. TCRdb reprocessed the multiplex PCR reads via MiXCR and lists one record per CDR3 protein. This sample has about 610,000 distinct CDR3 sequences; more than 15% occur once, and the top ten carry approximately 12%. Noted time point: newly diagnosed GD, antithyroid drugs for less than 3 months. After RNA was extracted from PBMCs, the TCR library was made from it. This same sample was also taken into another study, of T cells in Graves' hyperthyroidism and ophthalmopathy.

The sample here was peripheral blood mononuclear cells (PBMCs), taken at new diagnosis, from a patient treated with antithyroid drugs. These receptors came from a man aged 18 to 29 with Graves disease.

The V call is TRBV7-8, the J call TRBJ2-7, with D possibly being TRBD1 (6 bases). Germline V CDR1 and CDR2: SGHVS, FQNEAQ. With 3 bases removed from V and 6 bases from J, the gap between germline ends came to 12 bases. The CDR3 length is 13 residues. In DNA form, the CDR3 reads TGTGCCAGCAGCTTGGCTCAGGGGCGCGAGCAGTACTTC. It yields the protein CASSLAQGREQYF.

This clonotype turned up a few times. This chain's CDR3 is CASSLAGQSEQFF. The CDR3 DNA follows: TGTGCCAGCAGCTTAGCGGGACAAAGCGAGCAGTTCTTC. The chain has TRBV7-9 and TRBJ2-1; TRBD1 is a possible D gene (6 bases). Trimming cost V 0 bases and J 10 bases, with 10 bases left between them. This CDR3 spans 13 amino acids. Germline lookup yields CDR1 SEHNR and CDR2 FQNEAQ (reference sequence). Looking up the rest from reference TRBV7-9 and TRBJ2-1 gives the full variable domain: DTGVSQNPRHKITKRGQNVTFRCDPISEHNRLYWYRQTLGQGPEFLTYFQNEAQLEKSRLLSDRFSAERPKGSFSTLEIQRTEQGDSAMYLCASSLAGQSEQFFGPGTRLTVL.

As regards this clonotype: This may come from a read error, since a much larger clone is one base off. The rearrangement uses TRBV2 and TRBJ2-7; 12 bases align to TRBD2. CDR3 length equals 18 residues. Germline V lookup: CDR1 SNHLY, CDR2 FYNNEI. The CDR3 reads CASTLGLAGPTLTDTRYF. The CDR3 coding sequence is TGTGCCAGCACCCTAGGACTAGCGGGACCAACCCTCACAGATACGCGGTATTTT. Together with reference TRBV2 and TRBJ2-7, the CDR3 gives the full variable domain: EPEVTQTPSHQVTQMGQEVILRCVPISNHLYFYWYRQILGQKVEFLVSFYNNEISEKSEIFDDQFSVERPDGSNFTLKIRSTKLEDSAMYFCASTLGLAGPTLTDTRYFGPGTRLTVT.

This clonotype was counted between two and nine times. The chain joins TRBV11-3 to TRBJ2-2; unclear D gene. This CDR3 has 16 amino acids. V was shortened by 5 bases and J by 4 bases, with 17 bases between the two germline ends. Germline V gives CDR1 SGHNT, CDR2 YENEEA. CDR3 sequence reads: CASSPSVAVSTGELFF. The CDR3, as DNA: TGTGCCAGCAGCCCCTCAGTGGCGGTTTCCACCGGGGAGCTGTTTTTT.

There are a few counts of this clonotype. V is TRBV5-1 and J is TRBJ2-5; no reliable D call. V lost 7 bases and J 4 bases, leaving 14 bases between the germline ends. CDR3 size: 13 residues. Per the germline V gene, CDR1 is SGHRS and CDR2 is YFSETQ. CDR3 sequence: CASSEGGVETQYF. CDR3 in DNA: TGCGCCAGCTCAGAAGGCGGTGTAGAGACCCAGTACTTC.

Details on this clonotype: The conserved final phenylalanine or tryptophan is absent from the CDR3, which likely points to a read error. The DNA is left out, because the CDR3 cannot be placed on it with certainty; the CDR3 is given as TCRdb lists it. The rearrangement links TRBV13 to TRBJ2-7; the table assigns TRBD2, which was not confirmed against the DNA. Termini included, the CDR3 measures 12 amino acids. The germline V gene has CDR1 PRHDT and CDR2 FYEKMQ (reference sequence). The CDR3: CASSLASGLPRI.

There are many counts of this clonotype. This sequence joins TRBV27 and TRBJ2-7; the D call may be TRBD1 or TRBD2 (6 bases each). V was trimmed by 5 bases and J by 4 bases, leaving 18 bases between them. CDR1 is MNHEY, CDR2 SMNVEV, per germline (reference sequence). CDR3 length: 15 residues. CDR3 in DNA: TGTGCCAGCAGTAATGAGGGGGGCATCGGTTACGAGCAGTACTTC. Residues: CASSNEGGIGYEQYF.

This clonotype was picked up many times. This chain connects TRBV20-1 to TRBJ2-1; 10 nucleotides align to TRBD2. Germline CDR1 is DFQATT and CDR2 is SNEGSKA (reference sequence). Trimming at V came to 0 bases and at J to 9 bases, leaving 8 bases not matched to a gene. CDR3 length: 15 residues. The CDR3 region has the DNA TGCAGTGCTAGAGACAGCGGGAGGGCCTCTGGTGAGCAGTTCTTC. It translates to CSARDSGRASGEQFF.

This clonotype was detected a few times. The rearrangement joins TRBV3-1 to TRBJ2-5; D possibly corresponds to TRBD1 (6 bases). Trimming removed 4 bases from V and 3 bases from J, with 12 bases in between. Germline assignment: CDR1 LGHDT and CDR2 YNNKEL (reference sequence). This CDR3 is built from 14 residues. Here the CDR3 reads CASSPLDSKETQYF. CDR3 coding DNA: TGTGCCAGCAGCCCCCTGGACAGTAAAGAGACCCAGTACTTC.

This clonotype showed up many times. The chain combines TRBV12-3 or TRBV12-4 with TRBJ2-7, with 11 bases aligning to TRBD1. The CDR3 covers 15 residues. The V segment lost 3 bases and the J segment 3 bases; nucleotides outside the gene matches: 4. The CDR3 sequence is CASSFRGQGGYEQYF. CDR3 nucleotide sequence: TGTGCCAGCAGTTTCCGGGGACAGGGGGGCTACGAGCAGTACTTC.

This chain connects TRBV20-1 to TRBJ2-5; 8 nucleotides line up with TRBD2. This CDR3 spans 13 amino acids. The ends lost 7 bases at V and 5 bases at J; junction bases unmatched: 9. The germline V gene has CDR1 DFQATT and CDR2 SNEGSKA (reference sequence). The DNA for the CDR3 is TGCAGTGAAGGCGGGAGGCTGGGGGAGACCCAGTACTTC. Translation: CSEGGRLGETQYF.

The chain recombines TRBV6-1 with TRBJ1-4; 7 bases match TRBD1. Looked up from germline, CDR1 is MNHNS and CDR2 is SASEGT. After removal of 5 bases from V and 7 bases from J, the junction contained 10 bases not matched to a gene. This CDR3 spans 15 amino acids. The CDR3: CASSKGTAKTEKLFF. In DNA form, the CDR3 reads TGTGCCAGCAGTAAAGGGACAGCTAAAACTGAAAAACTGTTTTTT.

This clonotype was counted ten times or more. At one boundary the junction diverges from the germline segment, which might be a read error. For the CDR3, the DNA is TGCGCCAGCAGCGGACAGGGGGCAGGAGAGCAGTACTTC. Its protein product is CASSGQGAGEQYF. The chain employs TRBV27 and TRBJ2-7; 11 bases map to TRBD1. Germline assignment: CDR1 MNHEY and CDR2 SMNVEV (reference sequence). This CDR3 is 13 amino acids long.

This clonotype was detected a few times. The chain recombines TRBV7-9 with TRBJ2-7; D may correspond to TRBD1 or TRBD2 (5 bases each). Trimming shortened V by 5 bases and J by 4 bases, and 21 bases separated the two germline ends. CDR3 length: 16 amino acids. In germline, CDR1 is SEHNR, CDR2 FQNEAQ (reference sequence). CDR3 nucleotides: TGTGCCAGCAGCCCCGATGAGGGCAGGGAGCCTTACGAGCAGTACTTC. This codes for CASSPDEGREPYEQYF.

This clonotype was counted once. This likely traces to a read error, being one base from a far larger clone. The CDR3 loop is CASGYKQYF. The CDR3 nucleotides are TGTGCCAGTGGCTACAAGCAGTACTTC. This chain connects TRBV28 to TRBJ2-7, with D unclear. The germline CDR1 and CDR2 sequences are MDHEN and SYDVKM. The CDR3 runs 9 residues.

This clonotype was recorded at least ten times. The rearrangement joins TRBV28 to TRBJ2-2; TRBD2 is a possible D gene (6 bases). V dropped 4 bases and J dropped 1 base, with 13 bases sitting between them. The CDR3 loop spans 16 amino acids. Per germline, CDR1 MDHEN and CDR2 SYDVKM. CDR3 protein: CASSSPGTGNTGELFF. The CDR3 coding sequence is TGTGCCAGCAGTTCCCCCGGGACTGGGAACACCGGGGAGCTGTTTTTT.

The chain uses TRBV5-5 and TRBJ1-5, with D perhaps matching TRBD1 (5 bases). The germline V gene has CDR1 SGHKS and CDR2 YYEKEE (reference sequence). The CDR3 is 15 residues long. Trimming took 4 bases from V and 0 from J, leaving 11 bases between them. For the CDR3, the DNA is TGTGCCAGCAGCCAGGGCAGGTTTAGCAATCAGCCCCAGCATTTT. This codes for CASSQGRFSNQPQHF.

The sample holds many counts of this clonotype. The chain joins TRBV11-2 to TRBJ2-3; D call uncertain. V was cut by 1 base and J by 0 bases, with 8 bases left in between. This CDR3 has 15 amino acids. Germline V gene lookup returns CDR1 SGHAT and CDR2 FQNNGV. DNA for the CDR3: TGTGCCAGCAGCTTAGTACTAAGTAGCACAGATACGCAGTATTTT. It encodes CASSLVLSSTDTQYF.

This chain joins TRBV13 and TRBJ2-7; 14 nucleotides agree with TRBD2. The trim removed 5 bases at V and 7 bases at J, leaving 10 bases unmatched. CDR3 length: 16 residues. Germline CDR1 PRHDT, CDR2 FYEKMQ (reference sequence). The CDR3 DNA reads TGTGCCAGCAGCCCGGCTGGACTAGCGGGAGGCCCTGAGCAGTACTTC. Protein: CASSPAGLAGGPEQYF.

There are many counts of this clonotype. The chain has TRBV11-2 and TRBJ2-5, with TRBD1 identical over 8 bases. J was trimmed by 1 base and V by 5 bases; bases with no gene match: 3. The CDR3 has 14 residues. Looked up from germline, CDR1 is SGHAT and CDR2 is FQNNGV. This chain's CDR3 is CASSQQGVQETQYF. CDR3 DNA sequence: TGTGCCAGCAGCCAACAGGGGGTCCAAGAGACCCAGTACTTC.

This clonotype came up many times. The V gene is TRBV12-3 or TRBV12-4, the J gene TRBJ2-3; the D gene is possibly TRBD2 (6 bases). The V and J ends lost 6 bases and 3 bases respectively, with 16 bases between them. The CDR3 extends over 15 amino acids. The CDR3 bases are TGTGCCAGCAGACCCGGACGGGGGTCGACAGATACGCAGTATTTT. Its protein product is CASRPGRGSTDTQYF.

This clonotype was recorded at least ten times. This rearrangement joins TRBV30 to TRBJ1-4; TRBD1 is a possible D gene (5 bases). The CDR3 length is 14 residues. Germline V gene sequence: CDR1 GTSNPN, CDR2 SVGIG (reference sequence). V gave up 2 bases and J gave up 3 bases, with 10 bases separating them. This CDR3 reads CAWSWGKPNEKLFF. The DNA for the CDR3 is TGTGCCTGGAGTTGGGGGAAGCCTAATGAAAAACTGTTTTTT.

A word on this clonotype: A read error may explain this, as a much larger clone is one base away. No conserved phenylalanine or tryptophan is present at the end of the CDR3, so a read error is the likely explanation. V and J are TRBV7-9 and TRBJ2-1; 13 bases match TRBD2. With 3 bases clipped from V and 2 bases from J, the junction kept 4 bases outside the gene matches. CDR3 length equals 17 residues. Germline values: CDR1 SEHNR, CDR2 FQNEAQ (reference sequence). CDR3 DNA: TGTGCCAGCAGCTTCTTCGGGACTAGCGGGGCCTACAATGAGCAGTTCTGC. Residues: CASSFFGTSGAYNEQFC.

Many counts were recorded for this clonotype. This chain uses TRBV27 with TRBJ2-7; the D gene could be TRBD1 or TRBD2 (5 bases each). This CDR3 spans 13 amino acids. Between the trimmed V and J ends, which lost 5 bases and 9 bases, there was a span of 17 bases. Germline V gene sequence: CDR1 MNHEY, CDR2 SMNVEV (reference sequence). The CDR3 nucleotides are TGTGCCAGCAGTCGGGACCCCGCCTTAGTGCAGTACTTC. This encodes CASSRDPALVQYF.

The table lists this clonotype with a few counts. The CDR3 is CASSDLSELLRDEQFF. The DNA of the CDR3 is TGTGCCAGCAGTGATTTGTCTGAACTACTTCGTGATGAGCAGTTCTTC. The chain couples TRBV25-1 to TRBJ2-1; D is ambiguous. The V and J ends lost 3 bases and 8 bases respectively, with 20 bases between them. The CDR3 runs to 16 residues. Germline V gene sequence: CDR1 MGHDK, CDR2 SYGVNS. The full variable domain, completed using reference TRBV25-1 and TRBJ2-1, is EADIYQTPRYLVIGTGKKITLECSQTMGHDKMYWYQQDPGMELHLIHYSYGVNSTEKGDLSSESTVSRIRTEHFPLTLESARPSHTSQYLCASSDLSELLRDEQFFGPGTRLTVL.

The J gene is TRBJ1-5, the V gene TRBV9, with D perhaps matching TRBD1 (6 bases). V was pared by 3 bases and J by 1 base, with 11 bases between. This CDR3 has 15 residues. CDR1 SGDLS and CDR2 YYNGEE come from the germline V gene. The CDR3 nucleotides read TGTGCCAGCAGCGCCGGGACACTCAGCAATCAGCCCCAGCATTTT. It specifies CASSAGTLSNQPQHF.

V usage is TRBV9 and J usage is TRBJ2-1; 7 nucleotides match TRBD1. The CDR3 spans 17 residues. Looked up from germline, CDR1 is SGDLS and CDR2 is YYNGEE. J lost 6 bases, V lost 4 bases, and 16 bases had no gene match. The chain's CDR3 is CASSSRIPGQPFNEQFF. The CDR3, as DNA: TGTGCCAGCAGCTCAAGGATACCGGGACAGCCTTTCAATGAGCAGTTCTTC.